A selection of T cell receptor beta chains follows, all from one sample in a study of blood T cell repertoires in COVID-19. Sequencing was performed with immunoSEQ multiplex PCR; in TCRdb, only in-frame clones are kept and a portion is missing. The sample consists of 250,000 or so clones, around 91% of them appearing once. Sequencing input: peripheral blood. The origin of the receptors is a woman aged 55-69 years with COVID-19, enrolled during active disease. Each CDR3 is given with its conserved first and last residue.

TRBV2 CASKRGQGAREQYF
TRBV5-1 CASSEGLRDREISVRYGYTF
TRBV6-6 CASAATPRQGKHEQYF
TRBV6-5 CASSYSRGNEQFF
TRBV19 CASRETGRTDTQYF
TRBV5-1 CASSLGQGTYNEQFF
TRBV5-6 CASSRRLAGGQETQYF
TRBV10-3 CAIGGRREETQYF
TRBV4-2 CASSQGVAGYEQYF
TRBV18 CASSPGTANTEAFF
TRBV11-1 CASSYRLAGAYEQYF
TRBV5-4 CASSLKRLAAYNEQFF
TRBV21-1 CASSKTLQGILTDTQYF
TRBV19 CASSLRDTQYF
TRBV11-2 CASSLSTGAINEKLFF
TRBV29-1 CSVEGTGGPKTQYF